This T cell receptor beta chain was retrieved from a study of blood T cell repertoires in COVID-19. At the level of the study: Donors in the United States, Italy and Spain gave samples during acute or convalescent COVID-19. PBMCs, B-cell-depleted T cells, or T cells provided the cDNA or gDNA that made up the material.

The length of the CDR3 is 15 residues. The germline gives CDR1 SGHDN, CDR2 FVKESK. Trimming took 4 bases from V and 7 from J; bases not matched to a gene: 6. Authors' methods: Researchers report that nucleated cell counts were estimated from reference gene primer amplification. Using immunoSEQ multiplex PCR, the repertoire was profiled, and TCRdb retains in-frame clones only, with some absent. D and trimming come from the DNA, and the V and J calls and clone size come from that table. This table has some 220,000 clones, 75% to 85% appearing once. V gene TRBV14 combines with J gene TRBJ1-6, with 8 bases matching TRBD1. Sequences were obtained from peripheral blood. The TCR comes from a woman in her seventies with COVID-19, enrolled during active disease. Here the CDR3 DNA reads TGTGCCAGCAGCCGCACCGGGACAGGAAATTCACCCCTCCACTTT. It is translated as CASSRTGTGNSPLHF.